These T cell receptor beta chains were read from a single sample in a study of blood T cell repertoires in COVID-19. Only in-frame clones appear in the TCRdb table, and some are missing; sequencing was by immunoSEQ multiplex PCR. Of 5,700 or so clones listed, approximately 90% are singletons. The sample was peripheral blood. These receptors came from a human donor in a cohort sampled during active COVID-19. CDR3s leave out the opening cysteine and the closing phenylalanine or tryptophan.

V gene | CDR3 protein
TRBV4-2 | ASSQVTSGRNTGELF
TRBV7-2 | ASSIQTGLNEKLF
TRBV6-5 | ASSYDQGNTIY
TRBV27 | ASRLADPYEQY
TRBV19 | ASKASGLVGELF
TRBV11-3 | ASSLHRVGELF
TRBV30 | AWSLQPGTEAF
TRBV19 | ASSIGASGHNEQF
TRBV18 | ASLFTSASTYNEQF
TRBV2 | ASSGPQDYGYT
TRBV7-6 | ASSLGENTEAF
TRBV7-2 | ASSLVEGGYTEAF
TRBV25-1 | ASNPGGVDTQY
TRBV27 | ASSGYTDGYT
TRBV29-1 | SVEAITKLDYTQY
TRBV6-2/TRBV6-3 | ASSYTSGSYNEQF
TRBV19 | ASSISAGTPFGVPYSNQPQH
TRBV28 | ASSLGQRTDTQY
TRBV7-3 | ASSQGGEGWF
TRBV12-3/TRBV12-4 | ASTVEPYEQY
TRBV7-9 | ASSFNQRAGANYGYT
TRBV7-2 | ASSLAAGSYEQY
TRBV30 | AWSFNLSKEVNEKLF
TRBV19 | ASGQGLDQPQH
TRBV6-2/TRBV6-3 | ASSPGTSGRAYEQF
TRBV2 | ASRGIAGTYNEQF
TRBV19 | ASSIEADRGRPYNEQF
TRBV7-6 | ASSKGLAGLVDTQY
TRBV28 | ASSLTLERTQY
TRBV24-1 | ATSPTGGNTEAF
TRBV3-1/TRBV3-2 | ASSHSDSTKIPLH
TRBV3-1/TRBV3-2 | ASSQRVAGARHGELF
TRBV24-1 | ATSDSTETGEI
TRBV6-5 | ASSWGVSYEQY
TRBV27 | ASSLKGPLAEAF
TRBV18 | ASSPIKENRASSGNTIY
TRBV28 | ASSHASSAPYGYT
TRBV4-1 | ASSLLAGVHEQY
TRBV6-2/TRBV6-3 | ASSLYSGSSNEQY
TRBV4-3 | ASSQDAGGRGETQY
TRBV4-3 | ASSQERGTGTFHYGYT
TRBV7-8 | ASSLPGAEAF
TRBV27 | ASSFLELHTGELF
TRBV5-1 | ASSPGQTYNEQF
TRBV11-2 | ASSTGTSRDTQY
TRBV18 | ASSTAGPGNQPQH
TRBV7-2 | ASSFLTGNNQPQH
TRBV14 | ASSRPGRGDYEQY
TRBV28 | ASSRYTDEQY
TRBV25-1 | ASSEVVGTADSYEQY
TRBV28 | ASSLSYGGNIQY
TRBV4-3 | ASSTRDADTDTQY
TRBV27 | ASSSGTGILDYGYT
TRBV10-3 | AIMLAGLAGVNEQF
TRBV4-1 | ASRGSAHNEQF
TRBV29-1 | SVEGDRGGTGELF
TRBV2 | ASKLDREGQETQY
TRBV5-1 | ASSASAGNTEAF
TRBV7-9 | ASSGGASGRSYNEQF
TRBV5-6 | ASSLANTNEQF